These 20 T cell receptor beta chains share one sample of origin, sequenced in a study of T cells in Graves' hyperthyroidism and ophthalmopathy. RNA transcripts were the template for amplifying TCR beta CDR3 regions. Primed by the HTBI set, a first-round RT-PCR was run on the TCR CDR3. Using its own MiXCR run on the multiplex PCR reads, TCRdb lists one record per CDR3 protein. The top ten hold approximately 35% of the sample, which has approximately 300,000 distinct CDR3 sequences, roughly 15% seen once. The specimen sequenced was blood. The receptors shown here come from a man aged 25 to 40 with Graves' hyperthyroidism.

This clonotype was seen many times. The chain recombines TRBV12-3 or TRBV12-4 with TRBJ2-7; tentative D call: TRBD1 (5 bases). Between the trimmed V and J ends, which lost 5 bases and 2 bases, there was a span of 10 bases. CDR3 length: 13 residues. CDR3 DNA sequence: TGTGCCAGCAGTCCCAGGGTTGCCTACGAGCAGTACTTC. It encodes CASSPRVAYEQYF.

This clonotype was counted between two and nine times. The chain carries TRBV6-5 and TRBJ2-5; D is tentatively TRBD1 or TRBD2 (6 bases each). Germline-derived CDR1 and CDR2 are MNHEY and SVGAGI. CDR3 length equals 16 residues. V lost 2 bases and J 5 bases, leaving 18 bases between the germline ends. CDR3 coding DNA: TGTGCCAGCAGTTACCCCGACAGTAGGGGGGAGGAGACCCAGTACTTC. Translated: CASSYPDSRGEETQYF.

This clonotype appeared a few times. This may arise from a read error, as a much more abundant clone is one base away. The V gene is TRBV7-9, the J gene TRBJ2-1; 7 bases are a match to TRBD2. V lost 4 bases and J lost 5; bases outside the gene matches: 5. This CDR3 has 14 residues. Germline CDR1 and CDR2: SEHNR and FQNEAQ (reference sequence). CDR3 bases: TGTGCCAGCAGCTCGAGCGGGGTTCACAATGAGCAGTTCTTC. It encodes CASSSSGVHNEQFF.

This clonotype was detected ten times or more. The chain employs TRBV18 and TRBJ2-5; D is unclear. V shed 5 bases and J shed 7 bases, with 8 bases lying between them. The CDR3 has 11 residues. The germline CDR1 and CDR2 sequences are KGHSH and LQKENI. The CDR3, as DNA: TGTGCCAGCTCAGACTCGCTGACCCAGTACTTC. It specifies CASSDSLTQYF. The whole variable domain, filled in from reference TRBV18 and TRBJ2-5, reads NAGVMQNPRHLVRRRGQEARLRCSPMKGHSHVYWYRQLPEEGLKFMVYLQKENIIDESGMPKERFSAEFPKEGPSILRIQQVVRGDSAAYFCASSDSLTQYFGPGTRLLVL.

The J gene is TRBJ2-5, the V gene TRBV5-1; 9 bases line up with TRBD2. J lost 1 base, V lost 4 bases, and 8 bases had no gene match. The CDR3 loop spans 16 amino acids. Germline loops: CDR1 SGHRS, CDR2 YFSETQ. The DNA for the CDR3 is TGCGCCAGCAGCCCTGGACTAGCGAACGGCCAAGAGACCCAGTACTTC. It codes for CASSPGLANGQETQYF.

The chain has TRBV9 and TRBJ2-1; D might be TRBD1 or TRBD2, each matching 6 bases. CDR3 size: 14 residues. The germline CDR1 and CDR2 sequences are SGDLS and YYNGEE. V dropped 4 bases and J dropped 5 bases, with 13 bases sitting between them. The CDR3 loop reads CASSITGGNNEQFF. For the CDR3, the DNA is TGTGCCAGCAGCATAACCGGGGGCAACAATGAGCAGTTCTTC. Full variable domain (outside the CDR3, taken from reference TRBV9 and TRBJ2-1): DSGVTQTPKHLITATGQRVTLRCSPRSGDLSVYWYQQSLDQGLQFLIQYYNGEERAKGNILERFSAQQFPDLHSELNLSSLELGDSALYFCASSITGGNNEQFFGPGTRLTVL.

Concerning this clonotype itself: The germline gene is not matched at one end of the junction; a read error may be the cause. V is TRBV14 and J is TRBJ2-7; D is perhaps TRBD1 (5 bases). This CDR3 has 16 residues. Germline V lookup: CDR1 SGHDN, CDR2 FVKESK. CDR3 sequence (DNA): TGTACCAGCAGCCAAGTTAATCAGGGATCCGCCAACGAGCAGTACTTC. It specifies CTSSQVNQGSANEQYF.

The chain couples TRBV4-1 to TRBJ1-4; possibly TRBD1 for D (5 bases). V was shortened by 0 bases and J by 6 bases, with 11 bases between the two germline ends. Germline V gene sequence: CDR1 MGHRA, CDR2 YSYEKL. The CDR3 is 15 amino acids. This chain's CDR3 is CASSQDTGTDEKLFF. Written as DNA, the CDR3 is TGCGCCAGCAGCCAAGATACCGGGACGGATGAAAAACTGTTTTTT.

A remark on this clonotype: A read error may explain this, as a much larger clone is one base away. The V gene is TRBV30, the J gene TRBJ2-7; D may match TRBD1 or TRBD2 (6 bases each). CDR1 GTSNPN and CDR2 SVGIG come from the germline V gene (reference sequence). CDR3 length: 13 residues. V was pared by 2 bases and J by 3 bases, with 11 bases between. Here the CDR3 reads CAWSRGANYEQYF. The DNA of the CDR3 is TGTGCCTGGAGTAGGGGGGCGAACTACGAGCAGTACTTC.

This clonotype was observed a few times. The V gene is TRBV9, the J gene TRBJ2-2; D may be TRBD1 (6 bases). Germline CDR1 and CDR2: SGDLS and YYNGEE. V dropped 3 bases and J dropped 6 bases, with 15 bases sitting between them. This CDR3 comprises 15 residues. The chain's CDR3 is CASSATLGTSGELFF. CDR3 DNA sequence: TGTGCCAGCAGCGCCACACTGGGGACATCCGGGGAGCTGTTTTTT.

The chain carries TRBV11-2 and TRBJ2-5; TRBD2 matches 7 bases. Germline loops: CDR1 SGHAT, CDR2 FQNNGV. V gave up 5 bases and J gave up 0 bases; unmatched junction bases: 12. The CDR3 is 17 residues long. In DNA form, the CDR3 reads TGTGCCAGCAGCCCCGGAAAGGCTAGCGGCCACCAAGAGACCCAGTACTTC. Translation gives CASSPGKASGHQETQYF. Full variable domain (missing parts from reference TRBV11-2 and TRBJ2-5): EAGVAQSPRYKIIEKRQSVAFWCNPISGHATLYWYQQILGQGPKLLIQFQNNGVVDDSQLPKDRFSAERLKGVDSTLKIQPAKLEDSAVYLCASSPGKASGHQETQYFGPGTRLLVL.

This chain links TRBV6-1 with TRBJ2-3, with 7 bases matching TRBD2. CDR3 length equals 14 residues. Germline V gives CDR1 MNHNS, CDR2 SASEGT. Unmatched junction bases numbered 4, after V lost 1 base and J lost 6 bases. CDR3: CASSEVAGFDTQYF. The CDR3 coding sequence is TGTGCCAGCAGTGAAGTAGCGGGCTTTGATACGCAGTATTTT.

A few counts support this clonotype. Here the CDR3 DNA reads TGTGCCAGCAGCTCGGAGGCCTTCGGAGTTATCAATGAAAAACTGTTTTTT. Encoded protein: CASSSEAFGVINEKLFF. J is TRBJ1-4 and V is TRBV7-8; no clear D gene. CDR3 length: 17 amino acids. The V end lost 4 bases, the J end lost 5 bases, and 20 bases lay between the germline ends. The germline gives CDR1 SGHVS, CDR2 FQNEAQ.

CDR3 residues: CASSEAGEQFF. The CDR3 nucleotides read TGTGCCAGCAGTGAAGCAGGCGAGCAGTTCTTC. The genes are TRBV2 and TRBJ2-1, with unresolved D. This CDR3 spans 11 amino acids. Trimming pared 0 bases from V and 10 bases from J, leaving 4 bases between. Per germline, CDR1 SNHLY and CDR2 FYNNEI.

This clonotype was seen a few times. V and J are TRBV10-3 and TRBJ2-3; a possible D gene is TRBD1 (5 bases). The CDR3 totals 13 residues. CDR1 ENHRY and CDR2 SYGVKD come from the germline V gene. V was pared by 4 bases and J by 6 bases, with 11 bases between. DNA of the CDR3: TGTGCCATCAGTGGATCAGGGTGGGATACGCAGTATTTT. Translated: CAISGSGWDTQYF.

This clonotype came up a few times. The chain joins TRBV28 to TRBJ1-2; D perhaps matches TRBD1 (5 bases). CDR1 and CDR2 (germline): MDHEN, SYDVKM. The germline V and J ends were trimmed by 2 bases and 4 bases, with 14 bases remaining between them. This CDR3 region has 15 residues. Here the CDR3 DNA reads TGTGCCAGCAGTTTAGGGACCCAGGGCTCCTATGGCTACACCTTC. Its protein product is CASSLGTQGSYGYTF.

CDR3 bases: TGTGCCAGCGGCGCCTCTAGCGGCTCCTACAATGAGCAGTTCTTC. The encoded protein is CASGASSGSYNEQFF. The rearrangement links TRBV7-3 to TRBJ2-1, with TRBD2 matching over 7 bases. Per germline, CDR1 SGHTA and CDR2 FQGTGA. V lost 8 bases and J lost 0; bases outside the gene matches: 7. This CDR3 contains 15 residues.

This clonotype showed up many times. The V gene is TRBV3-1, the J gene TRBJ2-1; 11 bases fit TRBD2. Germline CDR1 LGHDT, CDR2 YNNKEL (reference sequence). The junction had 4 bases not matched to a gene; V was cut back by 0 bases and J by 6 bases. The CDR3 runs to 16 residues. The DNA of the CDR3 is TGTGCCAGCAGCCAAGAGTACCTAGCGGGGGGCAATGAGCAGTTCTTC. It yields the protein CASSQEYLAGGNEQFF.

A remark on this clonotype: A read error may produce the germline difference seen at one junction end. This chain links TRBV12-3 or TRBV12-4 with TRBJ2-7; no definite D call. The CDR3 spans 11 residues. Here the CDR3 DNA reads TGTGCCAGCAGCTCAACCCACGAGCAGCACTTC. It yields the protein CASSSTHEQHF.

This clonotype has a count of ten or more. The CDR3 protein is CASSLEGRDPSYNEQFF. The DNA of the CDR3 is TGTGCCAGCAGCTTAGAGGGTAGGGACCCCTCCTACAATGAGCAGTTCTTC. The chain joins TRBV7-9 to TRBJ2-1; D tentatively fits TRBD1 or TRBD2 (5 bases each). CDR1 and CDR2 (germline): SEHNR, FQNEAQ (reference sequence). V lost 1 base, J lost 0 bases, and 13 bases lay in between. This CDR3 is built from 17 residues.